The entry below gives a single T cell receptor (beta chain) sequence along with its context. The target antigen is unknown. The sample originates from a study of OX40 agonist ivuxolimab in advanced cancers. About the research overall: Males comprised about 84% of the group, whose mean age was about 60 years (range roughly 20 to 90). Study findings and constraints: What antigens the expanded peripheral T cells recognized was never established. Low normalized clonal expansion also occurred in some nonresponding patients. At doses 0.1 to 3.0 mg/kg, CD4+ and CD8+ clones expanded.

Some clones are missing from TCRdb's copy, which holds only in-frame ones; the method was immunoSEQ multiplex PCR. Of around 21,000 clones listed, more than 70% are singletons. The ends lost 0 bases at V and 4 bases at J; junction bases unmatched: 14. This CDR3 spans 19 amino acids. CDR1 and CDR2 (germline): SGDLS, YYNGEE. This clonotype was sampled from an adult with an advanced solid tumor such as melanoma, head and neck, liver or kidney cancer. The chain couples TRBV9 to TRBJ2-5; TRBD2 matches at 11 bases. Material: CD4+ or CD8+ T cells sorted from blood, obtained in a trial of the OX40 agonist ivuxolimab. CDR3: CASSVGFTSGSLGAETQYF. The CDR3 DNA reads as TGTGCCAGCAGCGTAGGATTCACTAGCGGGAGTTTAGGCGCAGAGACCCAGTACTTC.